This section outlines one T cell receptor (beta chain) sequence together with its context. This receptor's antigen is unknown. Qualities for individual bases were not recorded, and no much larger clone is one base off. The data originate from a study of blood T cell repertoires in COVID-19 (dated by TCRdb to the early 2020s). In the study overall: The collaborator samples originated in the United States, Italy and Spain and spanned the acute and convalescent phases of COVID-19. The prospective study material was composed of cDNA or gDNA derived from T cells, B-cell-depleted T cells, or PBMCs. The dataset comprised deeply sampled blood TCRbeta repertoires from subjects exposed to, actively infected with, or recovered from COVID-19. The repertoires were released in a freely available public database meant as a resource for research on the immune response to SARS-CoV-2. The samples were drawn from two sources: the first 160 participants of the ongoing ImmuneRACE study, and fewer than 1,500 subjects contributed by 6 global collaborators. A de-identified subject ID, COVID-19 status, age in years and sex were almost always included in the sample metadata. HLA class I and class II types, where available, came from metadata supplied by the sample provider rather than from assay-based typing.

Overall study outcomes, separate from this receptor: The quantity of clinical and demographic metadata differed by source and by participant and was supplied without curation.

After removal of 1 base from V and 2 bases from J, the junction retains 8 bases not matched to a gene. The germline V gene (reference sequence) specifies PRHDT as CDR1 and FYEKMQ as CDR2. The CDR3 has 18 amino acids, counting the end cysteine and phenylalanine. This entry keeps only the CDR3 DNA: 54 bases, framed from base 1. Participants in the prospective study were enrolled through a virtual design, were aged about 18 to 100 years, and lived in roughly 24 United States geographic areas. To assign participants to cohorts, the prospective study relied on clinical history that participants themselves reported in a screening survey and a study questionnaire. A participant counted as exposed if, within 2 weeks of entering the study, that participant had been in contact with someone who had a PCR-confirmed or clinician-diagnosed COVID-19 case. Each participant in the prospective study had whole blood, serum and a nasopharyngeal or oropharyngeal swab collected by mobile phlebotomists. Over an approximately 2-month period, participants in the prospective study had the option of providing additional blood draws and questionnaires. Before DNA extraction, blood samples from the prospective study were shipped at room temperature or frozen.

TCRbeta CDR3 regions were amplified from genomic DNA using the immunoSEQ Assay, a bias-controlled multiplex PCR. The paper's data handling went like this. The number of nucleated cells in each sample was estimated from the amplification of reference gene primers within the assay. Sequence reads were collapsed and filtered to measure the absolute abundance of every unique TCRbeta CDR3 rearrangement. For each sample, productive Simpson clonality was calculated by taking the square root of Simpson's diversity index across productive rearrangements. Not all clones reach the TCRdb copy of this immuneACCESS table, which keeps in-frame sequences only. Checked studies attribute under half of the gap to unresolved V genes and leave the rest unexplained. Clone size and the V and J calls come from that table; the DNA yielded D and trimming. The sample records roughly 140,000 clones, roughly 84% of which are singletons. More than 5% of the sample is taken by the ten largest.

The rearrangement combines TRBV13 with TRBJ2-3, and TRBD2 aligns with 11 junction nucleotides. The receptor was derived from a woman aged 45-65 years who had been exposed to COVID-19. The sample taken for sequencing was PBMCs or T cells enriched from blood (not recorded which). The nucleotides are TGTGCCAGCAGCTTAGCGGTAGCGGGGGGGCTAGTCACAGATACGCAGTATTTT. The encoded protein is CASSLAVAGGLVTDTQYF.